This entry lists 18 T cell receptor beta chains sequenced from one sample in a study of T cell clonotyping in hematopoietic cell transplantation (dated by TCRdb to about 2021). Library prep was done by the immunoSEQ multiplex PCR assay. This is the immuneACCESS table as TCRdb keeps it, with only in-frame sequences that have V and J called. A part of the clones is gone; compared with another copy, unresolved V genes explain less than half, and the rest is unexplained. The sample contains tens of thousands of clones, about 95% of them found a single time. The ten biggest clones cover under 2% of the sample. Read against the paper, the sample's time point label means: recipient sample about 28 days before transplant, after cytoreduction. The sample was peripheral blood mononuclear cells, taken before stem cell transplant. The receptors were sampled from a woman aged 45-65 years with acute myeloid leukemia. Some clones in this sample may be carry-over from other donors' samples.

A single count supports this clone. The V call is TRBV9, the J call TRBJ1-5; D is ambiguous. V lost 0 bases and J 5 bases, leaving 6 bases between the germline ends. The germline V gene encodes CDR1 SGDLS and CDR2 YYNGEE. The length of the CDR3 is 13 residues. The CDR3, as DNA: TGTGCCAGCAGCGTAGGGGAGGATCAGCCCCAGCATTTT. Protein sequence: CASSVGEDQPQHF.

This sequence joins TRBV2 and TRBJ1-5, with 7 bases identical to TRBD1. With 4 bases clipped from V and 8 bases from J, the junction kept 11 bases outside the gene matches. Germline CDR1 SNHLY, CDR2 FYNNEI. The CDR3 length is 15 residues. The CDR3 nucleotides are TGTGCCAGCAGTGTCCGACAGGGTTTAATGAAGCCCCAGCATTTT. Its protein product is CASSVRQGLMKPQHF.

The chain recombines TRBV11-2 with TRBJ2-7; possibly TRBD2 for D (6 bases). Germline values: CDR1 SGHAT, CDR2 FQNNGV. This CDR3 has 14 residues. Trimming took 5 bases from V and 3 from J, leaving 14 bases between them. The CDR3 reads CASSPSPGLYEQYF. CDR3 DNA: TGTGCCAGCAGCCCCTCCCCGGGACTCTACGAGCAGTACTTC.

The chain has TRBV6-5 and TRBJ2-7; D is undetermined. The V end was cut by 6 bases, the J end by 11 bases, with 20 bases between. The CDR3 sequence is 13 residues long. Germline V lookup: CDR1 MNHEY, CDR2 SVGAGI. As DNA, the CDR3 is TGTGCCAGCAGCACCTCCGGGCAAAGGGAAGAGTACTTC. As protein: CASSTSGQREEYF.

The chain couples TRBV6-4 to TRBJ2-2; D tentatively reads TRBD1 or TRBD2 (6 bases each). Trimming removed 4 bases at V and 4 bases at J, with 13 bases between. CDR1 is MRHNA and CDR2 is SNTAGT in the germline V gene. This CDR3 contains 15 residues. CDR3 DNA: TGTGCCAGCAGTGCCCGTGGGGGGCCCACCGGGGAGCTGTTTTTT. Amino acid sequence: CASSARGGPTGELFF.

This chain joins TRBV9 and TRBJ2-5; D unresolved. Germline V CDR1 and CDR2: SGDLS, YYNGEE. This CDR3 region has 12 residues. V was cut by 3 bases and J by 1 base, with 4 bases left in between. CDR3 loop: CASSDVQETQYF. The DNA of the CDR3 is TGTGCCAGCAGCGACGTCCAAGAGACCCAGTACTTC. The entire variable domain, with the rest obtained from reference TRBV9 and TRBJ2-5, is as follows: DSGVTQTPKHLITATGQRVTLRCSPRSGDLSVYWYQQSLDQGLQFLIQYYNGEERAKGNILERFSAQQFPDLHSELNLSSLELGDSALYFCASSDVQETQYFGPGTRLLVL.

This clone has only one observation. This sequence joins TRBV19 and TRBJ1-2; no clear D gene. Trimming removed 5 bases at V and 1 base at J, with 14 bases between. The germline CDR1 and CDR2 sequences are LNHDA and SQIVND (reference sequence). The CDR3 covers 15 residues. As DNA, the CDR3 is TGTGCCAGTAGTTTCCGGGATAGAAATAACTATGGCTACACCTTC. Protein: CASSFRDRNNYGYTF.

The CDR3 is CASSELVQSNGYTF. CDR3 DNA: TGTGCCAGCAGTGAACTAGTACAGTCAAATGGCTACACCTTC. The chain carries TRBV25-1 and TRBJ1-2, with D unclear. The germline V and J ends were trimmed by 2 bases and 6 bases, with 13 bases remaining between them. The CDR3 contains 14 residues. CDR1 and CDR2 from the germline V gene are MGHDK and SYGVNS.

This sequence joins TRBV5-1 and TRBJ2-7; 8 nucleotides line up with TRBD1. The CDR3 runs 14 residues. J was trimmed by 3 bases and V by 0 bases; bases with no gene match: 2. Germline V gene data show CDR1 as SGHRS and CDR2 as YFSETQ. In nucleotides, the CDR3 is TGCGCCAGCAGCTTGGCCACAGGGGGCTACGAGCAGTACTTC. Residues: CASSLATGGYEQYF. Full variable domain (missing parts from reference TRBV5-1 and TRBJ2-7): KAGVTQTPRYLIKTRGQQVTLSCSPISGHRSVSWYQQTPGQGLQFLFEYFSETQRNKGNFPGRFSGRQFSNSRSEMNVSTLELGDSALYLCASSLATGGYEQYFGPGTRLTVT.

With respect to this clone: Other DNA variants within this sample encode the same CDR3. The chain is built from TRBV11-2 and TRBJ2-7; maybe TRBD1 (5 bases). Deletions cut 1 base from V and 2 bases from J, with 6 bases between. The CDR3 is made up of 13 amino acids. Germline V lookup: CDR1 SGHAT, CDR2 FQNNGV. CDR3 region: CASSLVQAYEQYF. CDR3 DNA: TGTGCCAGCAGCTTAGTACAGGCCTACGAGCAGTACTTC.

The CDR3 nucleotides are TGTGCCAGCAGTTACTCAACAGGGGTAGATACGCAGTATTTT. Amino acid sequence: CASSYSTGVDTQYF. The chain employs TRBV6-5 and TRBJ2-3; 7 bases agree with TRBD1. This CDR3 region has 14 residues. Trimming removed 0 bases from V and 5 bases from J; junction bases left unmatched: 2. Germline lookup yields CDR1 MNHEY and CDR2 SVGAGI.

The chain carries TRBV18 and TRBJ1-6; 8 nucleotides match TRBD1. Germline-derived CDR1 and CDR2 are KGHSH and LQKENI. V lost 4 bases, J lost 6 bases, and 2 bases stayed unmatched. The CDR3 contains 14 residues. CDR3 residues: CASSLDRVNSPLHF. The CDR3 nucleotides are TGTGCCAGCTCACTGGACAGGGTTAATTCACCCCTCCACTTT.

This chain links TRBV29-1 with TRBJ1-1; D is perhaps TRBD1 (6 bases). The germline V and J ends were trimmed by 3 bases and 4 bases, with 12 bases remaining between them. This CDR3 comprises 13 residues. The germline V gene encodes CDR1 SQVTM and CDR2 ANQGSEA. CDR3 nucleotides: TGCAGCGTTGAGGCCGGGGGGGCCACTGAAGCTTTCTTT. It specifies CSVEAGGATEAFF.

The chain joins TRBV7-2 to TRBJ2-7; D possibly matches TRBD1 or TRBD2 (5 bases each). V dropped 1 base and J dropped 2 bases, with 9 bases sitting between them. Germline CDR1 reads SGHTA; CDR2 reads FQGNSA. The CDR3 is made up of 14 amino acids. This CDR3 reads CASSLDWGTYEQYF. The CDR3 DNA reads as TGTGCCAGCAGCTTAGATTGGGGGACCTACGAGCAGTACTTC.

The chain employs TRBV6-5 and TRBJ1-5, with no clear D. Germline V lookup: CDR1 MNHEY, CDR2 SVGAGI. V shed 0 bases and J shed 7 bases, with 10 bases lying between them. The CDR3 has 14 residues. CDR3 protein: CASSYSRVGQPQHF. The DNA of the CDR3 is TGTGCCAGCAGTTACTCAAGGGTCGGGCAGCCCCAGCATTTT.

CDR3 sequence reads: CASSEDRVGGYTF. The CDR3 DNA sequence: TGTGCCAGCAGTGAAGACAGGGTAGGAGGCTACACCTTC. The V call is TRBV2, the J call TRBJ1-2, with a possible D match to TRBD1 (6 bases). Trimming removed 1 base from V and 8 bases from J, with 11 bases in between. Germline lookup yields CDR1 SNHLY and CDR2 FYNNEI. This CDR3 has 13 residues. The full variable domain, with the rest looked up from reference TRBV2 and TRBJ1-2, is EPEVTQTPSHQVTQMGQEVILRCVPISNHLYFYWYRQILGQKVEFLVSFYNNEISEKSEIFDDQFSVERPDGSNFTLKIRSTKLEDSAMYFCASSEDRVGGYTFGSGTRLTVV.

The CDR3 region is CASNSGQGWSPLHF. The CDR3 nucleotides read TGTGCCAGTAACTCCGGACAGGGGTGGTCACCCCTCCACTTT. This sequence joins TRBV19 and TRBJ1-6, with TRBD1 matching over 9 bases. J lost 10 bases, V lost 7 bases, and 8 bases had no gene match. The CDR3 contains 14 residues. From germline, CDR1 is LNHDA and CDR2 SQIVND (reference sequence).

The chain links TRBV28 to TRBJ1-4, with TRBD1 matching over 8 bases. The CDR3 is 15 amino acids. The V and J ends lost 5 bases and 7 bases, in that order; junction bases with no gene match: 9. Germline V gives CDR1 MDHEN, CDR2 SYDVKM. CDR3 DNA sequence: TGTGCCAGCAGTCTTATCCAGGGGGCGGGTGAAAAACTGTTTTTT. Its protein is CASSLIQGAGEKLFF.